The rows below give T cell receptor beta chains drawn from one sample of a study of blood T cell repertoires in COVID-19. Clones were read by immunoSEQ multiplex PCR, and TCRdb kept only the in-frame ones, dropping some. The data show 180,000 or so clones, around 80% seen once. Material: PBMCs or T cells enriched from blood (not recorded which). These receptors originate from a man aged 55 to 69 who had been exposed to COVID-19. Both conserved end residues are part of each CDR3. Fields, in order: J gene, V gene, CDR3 protein.

j_gene: TRBJ1-1
v_gene: TRBV5-1
CDR3aa: CASSTLQGNTEAFF

j_gene: TRBJ1-1
v_gene: TRBV18
CDR3aa: CASSVDRGLGAFF

j_gene: TRBJ2-1
v_gene: TRBV27
CDR3aa: CASSASSGLYNEQFF

j_gene: TRBJ2-4
v_gene: TRBV3-1/TRBV3-2
CDR3aa: CASSHGDTKKNIQYF

j_gene: TRBJ2-1
v_gene: TRBV5-1
CDR3aa: CASSFPASGNSYNEQFF

j_gene: TRBJ1-2
v_gene: TRBV19
CDR3aa: CASSMRVNYGYTF

j_gene: TRBJ2-7
v_gene: TRBV20-1
CDR3aa: CSASPLAGGPDEQYF

j_gene: TRBJ1-5
v_gene: TRBV4-2
CDR3aa: CASSPSQGGARQPQHF

j_gene: TRBJ2-1
v_gene: TRBV18
CDR3aa: CASSPLSGIYNEQFF

j_gene: TRBJ1-4
v_gene: TRBV9
CDR3aa: CASSGGRSPGELFF

j_gene: TRBJ1-3
v_gene: TRBV5-1
CDR3aa: CASSPGQGFSGNTIYF

j_gene: TRBJ1-5
v_gene: TRBV4-1
CDR3aa: CASSQEQQTNQPQHF

j_gene: TRBJ1-4
v_gene: TRBV10-3
CDR3aa: CAISAGNDVEKLFF

j_gene: TRBJ2-5
v_gene: TRBV7-2
CDR3aa: CASSLAPGHLQETQYF

j_gene: TRBJ2-2
v_gene: TRBV4-3
CDR3aa: CASSSVSGRDTGELFF

j_gene: TRBJ2-5
v_gene: TRBV29-1
CDR3aa: CSVEGGGVEETQYF

j_gene: TRBJ2-7
v_gene: TRBV29-1
CDR3aa: CSVETTYGQYF

j_gene: TRBJ2-2
v_gene: TRBV6-2/TRBV6-3
CDR3aa: CASSVLSDTGELFF

j_gene: TRBJ1-2
v_gene: TRBV12-3/TRBV12-4
CDR3aa: CASSGFSGGYTF

j_gene: TRBJ1-1
v_gene: TRBV27
CDR3aa: CASRTGAVRTEAFF

j_gene: TRBJ2-7
v_gene: TRBV28
CDR3aa: CASSRGLADLSYEQYF

j_gene: TRBJ2-1
v_gene: TRBV6-6
CDR3aa: CASTVAGYNEQFF

j_gene: TRBJ2-3
v_gene: TRBV5-5
CDR3aa: CASSLGASGSTDTQYF

j_gene: TRBJ1-2
v_gene: TRBV10-3
CDR3aa: CAISELEGAGYGYTF

j_gene: TRBJ1-1
v_gene: TRBV28
CDR3aa: CASSLTMQYGAFF

j_gene: TRBJ2-7
v_gene: TRBV19
CDR3aa: CASSPVSSYEQYF

j_gene: TRBJ1-2
v_gene: TRBV29-1
CDR3aa: CSVRDNNYGYTF

j_gene: TRBJ1-4
v_gene: TRBV12-2
CDR3aa: CASPKGPGTVSTNEKLFF